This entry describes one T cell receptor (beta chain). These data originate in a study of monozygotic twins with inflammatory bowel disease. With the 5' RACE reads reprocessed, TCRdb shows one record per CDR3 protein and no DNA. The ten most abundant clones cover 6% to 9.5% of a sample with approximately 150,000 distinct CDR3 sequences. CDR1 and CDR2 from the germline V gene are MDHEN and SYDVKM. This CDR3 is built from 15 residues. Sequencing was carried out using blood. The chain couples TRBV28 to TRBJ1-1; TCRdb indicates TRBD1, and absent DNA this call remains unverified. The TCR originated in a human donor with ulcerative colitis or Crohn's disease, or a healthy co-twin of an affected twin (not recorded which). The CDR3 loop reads CASSLRQGRDTEAFF.